This T cell receptor beta chain was obtained from a study of cytomegalovirus exposure and HLA in healthy donors. Overall study: According to later analysis, the same platform produced the 120 validation and approximately 700 first-cohort repertoires. Study-wide findings and caveats: A list of about 160 TCR beta chains associated with cytomegalovirus was given. Cytomegalovirus status was reportedly diagnosed by the classifier with high specificity and sensitivity. Clusters of TCRs from the first cohort tended to co-occur in the 130 or so validation repertoires (as a later analysis found).

Clones were sequenced by immunoSEQ multiplex PCR, and TCRdb holds only the in-frame ones, with some missing. This sample yields approximately 260,000 clones, of which 70% to 90% are seen a single time; over 0.95% belongs to the top ten. Points on this clone: The antigen is unknown.

Looked up from germline, CDR1 is SGHTA and CDR2 is FQGTGA. The V and J ends lost 4 bases and 5 bases, in that order; junction bases with no gene match: 6. This CDR3 has 14 amino acids. The chain combines TRBV7-3 with TRBJ1-2; 8 bases line up with TRBD1. This TCR was sampled from a woman aged 18-29 years in good health and CMV-seronegative. Sequencing used PBMCs. The CDR3 spells CASSSSGGQYGYTF. The CDR3 DNA reads TGTGCCAGCAGCTCCTCAGGGGGCCAATATGGCTACACCTTC.